The 5 T cell receptor beta chains reported below all come from one sample, sequenced in a study of shared clonotypes between healthy human individuals. Libraries were prepared by immunoSEQ multiplex PCR; TCRdb keeps only in-frame clonotypes and omits some of them. The data contain roughly 2 million clones, roughly 94% of them singletons. Material for sequencing was naive CD4+ T cells sorted from blood. Subset of the sample: CD45RA+ positively selected. All receptors derive from a man aged 18 to 29 in good health.

This clone has only one observation. The chain has TRBV5-5 and TRBJ2-5; 12 bases are shared with TRBD2. This CDR3 spans 16 amino acids. Trimming at V came to 0 bases and at J to 3 bases, leaving 3 bases not matched to a gene. Germline V gene sequence: CDR1 SGHKS, CDR2 YYEKEE (reference sequence). CDR3 region: CASSLELAGGKETQYF. CDR3 bases: TGTGCCAGCAGCTTGGAACTAGCGGGGGGAAAAGAGACCCAGTACTTC.

The chain couples TRBV10-1 to TRBJ2-1; 7 bases are a match to TRBD1. The junction had 10 bases not matched to a gene; V was cut back by 5 bases and J by 6 bases. The CDR3 runs to 15 residues. Germline loops: CDR1 WNHNN, CDR2 SYGVQD (reference sequence). In DNA, the CDR3 is TGCGCCAGCAGTAGAACCGGACAGGCGGTCAATGAGCAGTTCTTC. Protein product: CASSRTGQAVNEQFF.

CDR3 residues: CASSFIGGRDTEAFF. The CDR3, as DNA: TGTGCCAGCAGTTTTATAGGGGGCCGAGACACTGAAGCTTTCTTT. J is TRBJ1-1 and V is TRBV28; TRBD1 matches 7 bases. V was clipped by 3 bases and J by 3 bases; unmatched bases: 7. Germline loops: CDR1 MDHEN, CDR2 SYDVKM. CDR3 length equals 15 residues.

The genes are TRBV29-1 and TRBJ2-1; 8 bases are shared with TRBD2. Per the germline V gene, CDR1 is SQVTM and CDR2 is ANQGSEA. V lost 5 bases and J lost 1; bases outside the gene matches: 16. CDR3 length: 18 residues. This chain's CDR3 is CSVQLRGLRGRSYNEQFF. CDR3 DNA: TGCAGCGTTCAACTGAGGGGCCTTCGCGGGAGGTCCTACAATGAGCAGTTCTTC.

This chain links TRBV19 with TRBJ1-6; D call uncertain. The CDR3 is 13 residues long. CDR1 and CDR2 from the germline V gene are LNHDA and SQIVND (reference sequence). Trimming took 5 bases from V and 7 from J, leaving 9 bases between them. The CDR3: CASSPTWNSPLHF. CDR3 coding DNA: TGTGCCAGTAGTCCAACCTGGAATTCACCCCTCCACTTT.